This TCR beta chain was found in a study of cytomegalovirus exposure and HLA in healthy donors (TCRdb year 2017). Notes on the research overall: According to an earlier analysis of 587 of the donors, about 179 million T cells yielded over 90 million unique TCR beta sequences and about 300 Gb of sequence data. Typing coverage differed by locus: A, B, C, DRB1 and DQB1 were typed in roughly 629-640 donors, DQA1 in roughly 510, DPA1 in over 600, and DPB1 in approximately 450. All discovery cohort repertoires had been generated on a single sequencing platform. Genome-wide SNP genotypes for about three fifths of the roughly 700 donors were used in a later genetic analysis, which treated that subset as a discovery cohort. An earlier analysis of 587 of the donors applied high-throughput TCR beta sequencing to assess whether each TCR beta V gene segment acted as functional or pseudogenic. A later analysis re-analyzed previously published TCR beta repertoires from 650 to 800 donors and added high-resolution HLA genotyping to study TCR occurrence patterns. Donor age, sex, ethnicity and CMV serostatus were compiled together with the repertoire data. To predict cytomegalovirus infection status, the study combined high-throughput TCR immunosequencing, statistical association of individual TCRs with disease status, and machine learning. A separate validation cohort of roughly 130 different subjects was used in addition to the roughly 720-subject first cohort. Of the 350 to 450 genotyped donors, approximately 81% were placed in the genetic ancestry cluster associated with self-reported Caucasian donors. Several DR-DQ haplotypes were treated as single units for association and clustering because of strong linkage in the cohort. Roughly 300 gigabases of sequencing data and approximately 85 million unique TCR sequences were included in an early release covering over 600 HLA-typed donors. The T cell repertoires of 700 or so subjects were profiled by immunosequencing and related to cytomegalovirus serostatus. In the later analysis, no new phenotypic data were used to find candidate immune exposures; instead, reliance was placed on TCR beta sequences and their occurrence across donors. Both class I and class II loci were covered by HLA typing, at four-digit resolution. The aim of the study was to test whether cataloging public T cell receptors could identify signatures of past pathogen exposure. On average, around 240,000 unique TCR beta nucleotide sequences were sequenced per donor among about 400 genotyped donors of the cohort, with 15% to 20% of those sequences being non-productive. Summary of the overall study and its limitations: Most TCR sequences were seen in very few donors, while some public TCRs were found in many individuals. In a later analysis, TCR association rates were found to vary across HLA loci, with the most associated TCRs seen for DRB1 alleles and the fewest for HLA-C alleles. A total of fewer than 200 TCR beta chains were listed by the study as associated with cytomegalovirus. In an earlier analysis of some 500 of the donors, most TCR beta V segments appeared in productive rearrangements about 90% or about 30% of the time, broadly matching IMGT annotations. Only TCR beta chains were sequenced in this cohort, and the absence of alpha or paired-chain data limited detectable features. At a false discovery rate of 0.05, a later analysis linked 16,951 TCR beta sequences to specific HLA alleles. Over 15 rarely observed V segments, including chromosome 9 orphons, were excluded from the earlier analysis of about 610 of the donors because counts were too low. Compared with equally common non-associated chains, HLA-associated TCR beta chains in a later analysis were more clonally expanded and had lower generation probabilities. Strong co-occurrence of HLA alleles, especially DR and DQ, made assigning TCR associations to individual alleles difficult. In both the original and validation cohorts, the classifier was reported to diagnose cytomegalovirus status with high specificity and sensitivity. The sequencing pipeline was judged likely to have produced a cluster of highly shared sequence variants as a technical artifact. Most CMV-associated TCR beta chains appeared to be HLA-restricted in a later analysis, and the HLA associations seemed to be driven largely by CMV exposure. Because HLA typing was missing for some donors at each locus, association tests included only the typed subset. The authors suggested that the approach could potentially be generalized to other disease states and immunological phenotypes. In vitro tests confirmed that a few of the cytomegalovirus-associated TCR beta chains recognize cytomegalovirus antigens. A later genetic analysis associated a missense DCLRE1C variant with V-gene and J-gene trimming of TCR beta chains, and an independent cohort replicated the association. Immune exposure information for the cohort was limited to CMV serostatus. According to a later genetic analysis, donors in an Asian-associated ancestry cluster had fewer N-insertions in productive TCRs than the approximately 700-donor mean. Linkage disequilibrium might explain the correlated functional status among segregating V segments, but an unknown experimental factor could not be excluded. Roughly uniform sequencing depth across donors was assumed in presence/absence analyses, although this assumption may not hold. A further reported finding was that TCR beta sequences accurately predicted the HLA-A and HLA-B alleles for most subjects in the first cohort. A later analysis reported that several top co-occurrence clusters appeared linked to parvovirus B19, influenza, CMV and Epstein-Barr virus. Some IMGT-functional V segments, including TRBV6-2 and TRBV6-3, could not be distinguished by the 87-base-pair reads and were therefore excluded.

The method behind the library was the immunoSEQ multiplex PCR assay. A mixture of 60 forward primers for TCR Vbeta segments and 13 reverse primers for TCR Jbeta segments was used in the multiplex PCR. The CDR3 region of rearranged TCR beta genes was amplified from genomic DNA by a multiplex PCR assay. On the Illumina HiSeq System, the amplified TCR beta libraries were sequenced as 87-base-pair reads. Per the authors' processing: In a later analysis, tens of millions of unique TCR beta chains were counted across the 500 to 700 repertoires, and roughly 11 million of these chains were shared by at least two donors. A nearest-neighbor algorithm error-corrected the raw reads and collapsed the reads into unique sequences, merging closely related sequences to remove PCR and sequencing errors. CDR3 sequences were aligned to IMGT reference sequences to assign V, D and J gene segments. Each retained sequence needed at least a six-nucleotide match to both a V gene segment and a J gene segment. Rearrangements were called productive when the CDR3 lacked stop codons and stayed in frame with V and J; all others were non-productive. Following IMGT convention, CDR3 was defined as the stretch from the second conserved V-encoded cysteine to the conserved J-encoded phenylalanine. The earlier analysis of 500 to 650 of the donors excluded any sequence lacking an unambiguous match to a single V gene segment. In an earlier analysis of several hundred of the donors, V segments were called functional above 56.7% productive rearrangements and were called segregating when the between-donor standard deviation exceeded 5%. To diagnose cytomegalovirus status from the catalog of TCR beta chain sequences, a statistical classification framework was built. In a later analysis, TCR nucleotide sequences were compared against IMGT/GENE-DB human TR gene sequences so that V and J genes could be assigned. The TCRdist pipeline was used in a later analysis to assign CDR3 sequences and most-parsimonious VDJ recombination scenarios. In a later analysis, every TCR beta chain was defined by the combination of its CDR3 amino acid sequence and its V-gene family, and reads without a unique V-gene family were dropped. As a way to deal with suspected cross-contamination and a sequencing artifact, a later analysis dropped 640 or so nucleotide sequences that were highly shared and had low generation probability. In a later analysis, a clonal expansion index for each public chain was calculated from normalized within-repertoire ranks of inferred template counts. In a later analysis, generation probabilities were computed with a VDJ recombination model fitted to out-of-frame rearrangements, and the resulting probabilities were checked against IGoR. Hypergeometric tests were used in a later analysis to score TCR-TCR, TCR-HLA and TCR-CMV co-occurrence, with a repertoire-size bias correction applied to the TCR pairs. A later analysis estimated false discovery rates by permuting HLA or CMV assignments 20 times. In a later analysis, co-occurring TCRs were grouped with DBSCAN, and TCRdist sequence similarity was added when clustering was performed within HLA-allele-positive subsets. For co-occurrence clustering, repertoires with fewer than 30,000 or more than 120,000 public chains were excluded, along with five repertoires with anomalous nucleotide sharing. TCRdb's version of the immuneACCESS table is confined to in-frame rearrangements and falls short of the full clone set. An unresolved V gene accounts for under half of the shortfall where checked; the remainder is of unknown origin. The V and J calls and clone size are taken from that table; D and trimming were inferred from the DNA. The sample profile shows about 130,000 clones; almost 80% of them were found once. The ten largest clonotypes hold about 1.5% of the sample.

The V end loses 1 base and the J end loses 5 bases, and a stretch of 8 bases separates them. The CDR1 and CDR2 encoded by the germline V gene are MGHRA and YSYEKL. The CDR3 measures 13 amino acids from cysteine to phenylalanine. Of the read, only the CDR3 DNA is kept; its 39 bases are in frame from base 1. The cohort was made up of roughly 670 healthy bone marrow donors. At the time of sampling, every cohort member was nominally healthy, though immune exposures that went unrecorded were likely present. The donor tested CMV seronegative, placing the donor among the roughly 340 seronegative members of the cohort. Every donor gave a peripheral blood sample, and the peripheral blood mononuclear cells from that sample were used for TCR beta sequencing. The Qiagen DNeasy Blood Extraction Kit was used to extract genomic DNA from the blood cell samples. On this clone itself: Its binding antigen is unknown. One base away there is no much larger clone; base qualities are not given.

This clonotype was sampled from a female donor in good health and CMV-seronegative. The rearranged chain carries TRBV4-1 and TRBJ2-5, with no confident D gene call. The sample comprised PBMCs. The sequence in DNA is TGCGCCAGCAGCCAAGTTACAGAGGAGACCCAGTACTTC. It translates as CASSQVTEETQYF.